The 3 T cell receptor beta chains given below trace back to one sample, sequenced in a study of beta chain features in type 1 diabetes. The study reverse transcribed the entire isolated RNA, so it sequenced expressed TCRB transcripts. Generated by immunoSEQ multiplex PCR, the TCRdb table keeps only in-frame clones and is missing some. The sample yields hundreds of thousands of clones, 15% to 20% seen once. Sequenced sample: naive CD4+ T cells from blood. The receptor set was obtained from a woman between 18 and 29 years old in good health.

This clone was recorded a few times. The chain has TRBV13 and TRBJ2-7, with 12 positions matching TRBD2. Germline V lookup: CDR1 PRHDT, CDR2 FYEKMQ (reference sequence). Losses at the gene ends were 6 bases for V and 0 bases for J; bases not matched to a gene: 3. The CDR3 totals 15 residues. The CDR3 bases are TGTGCCAGCAGTGGACTAGCGGGAAGCTCCTACGAGCAGTACTTC. The encoded protein is CASSGLAGSSYEQYF.

This clone was counted between two and nine times. V usage is TRBV5-1 and J usage is TRBJ2-3, with a tentative D call TRBD1 (6 bases). CDR1 and CDR2 from the germline V gene are SGHRS and YFSETQ. Trimming shortened V by 6 bases and J by 3 bases, and 14 bases separated the two germline ends. The CDR3 has 14 amino acids. The CDR3 here is CASKQGSVTDTQYF. The CDR3, as DNA: TGCGCCAGCAAGCAGGGGAGTGTAACAGATACGCAGTATTTT.

The chain recombines TRBV5-1 with TRBJ1-2; 7 bases match TRBD1. Unmatched junction bases numbered 7, after V lost 1 base and J lost 4 bases. The CDR3 covers 15 residues. The germline gives CDR1 SGHRS, CDR2 YFSETQ. The CDR3 reads CASSLLTGPSYGYTF. As DNA, the CDR3 is TGCGCCAGCAGCTTGCTGACAGGGCCCAGCTATGGCTACACCTTC.